This T cell receptor (beta chain) was retrieved from a study of cytomegalovirus exposure and HLA in healthy donors. Study background: The same platform was used for the approximately 110 validation repertoires and the approximately 670 first-cohort repertoires, a later analysis reported.

Details on this clone: Its antigen is not known.

The table came from immunoSEQ multiplex PCR; TCRdb's copy has only in-frame clones and leaves some out. The sample shows a few hundred thousand clones, just over 85% of them seen only once. The study, taken as a whole, reports: 164 TCR beta chains were listed as cytomegalovirus-associated.

These donors were members of the approximately 120-subject validation cohort, a group separate from the roughly 670-subject first cohort. This TCR came from a woman aged 18-35 years in good health and CMV-seronegative. Source material: PBMCs.

The CDR3 coding sequence is TGTGCCACCAGCAGAGCTCAGGCCTACAACCTATGGGGCTACACCTTC. Translated: CATSRAQAYNLWGYTF. This sequence joins TRBV15 and TRBJ1-2; D is unresolved. V was clipped by 1 base and J by 8 bases, with 20 bases between them. Germline CDR1 reads LNHNV; CDR2 reads YYDKDF (reference sequence). This CDR3 is 16 amino acids long.